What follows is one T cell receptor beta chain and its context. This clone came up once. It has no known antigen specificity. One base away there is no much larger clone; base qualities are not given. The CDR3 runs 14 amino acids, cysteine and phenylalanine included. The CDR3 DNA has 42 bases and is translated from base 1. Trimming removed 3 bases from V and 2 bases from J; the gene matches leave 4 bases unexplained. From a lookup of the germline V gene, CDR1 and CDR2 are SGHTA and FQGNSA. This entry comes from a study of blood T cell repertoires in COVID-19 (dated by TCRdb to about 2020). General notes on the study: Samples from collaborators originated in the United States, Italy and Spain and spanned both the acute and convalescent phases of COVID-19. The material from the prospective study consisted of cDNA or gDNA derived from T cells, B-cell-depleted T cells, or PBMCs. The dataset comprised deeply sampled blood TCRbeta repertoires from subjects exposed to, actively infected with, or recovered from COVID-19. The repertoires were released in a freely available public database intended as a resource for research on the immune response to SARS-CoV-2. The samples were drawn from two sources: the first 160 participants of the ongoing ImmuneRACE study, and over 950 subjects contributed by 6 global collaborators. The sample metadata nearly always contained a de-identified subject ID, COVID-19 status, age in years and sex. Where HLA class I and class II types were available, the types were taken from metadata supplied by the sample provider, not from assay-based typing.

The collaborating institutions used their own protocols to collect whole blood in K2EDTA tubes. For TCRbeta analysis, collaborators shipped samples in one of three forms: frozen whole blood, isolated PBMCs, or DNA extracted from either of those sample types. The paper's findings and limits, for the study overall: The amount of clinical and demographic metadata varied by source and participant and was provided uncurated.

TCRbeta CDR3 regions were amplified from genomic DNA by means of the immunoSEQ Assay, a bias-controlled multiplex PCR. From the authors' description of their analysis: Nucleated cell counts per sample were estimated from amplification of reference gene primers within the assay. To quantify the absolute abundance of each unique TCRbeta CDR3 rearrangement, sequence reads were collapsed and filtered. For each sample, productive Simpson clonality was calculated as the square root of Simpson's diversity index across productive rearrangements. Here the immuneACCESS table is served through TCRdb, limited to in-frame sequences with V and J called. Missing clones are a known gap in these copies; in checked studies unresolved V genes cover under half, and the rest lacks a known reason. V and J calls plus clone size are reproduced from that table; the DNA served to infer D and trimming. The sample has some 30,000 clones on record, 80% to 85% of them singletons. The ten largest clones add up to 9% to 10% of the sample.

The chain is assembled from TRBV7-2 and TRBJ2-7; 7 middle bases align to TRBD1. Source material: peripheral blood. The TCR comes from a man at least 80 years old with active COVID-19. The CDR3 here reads CASSLGTDTYEQYF. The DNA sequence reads TGTGCCAGCAGCTTGGGGACAGACACCTACGAGCAGTACTTC.